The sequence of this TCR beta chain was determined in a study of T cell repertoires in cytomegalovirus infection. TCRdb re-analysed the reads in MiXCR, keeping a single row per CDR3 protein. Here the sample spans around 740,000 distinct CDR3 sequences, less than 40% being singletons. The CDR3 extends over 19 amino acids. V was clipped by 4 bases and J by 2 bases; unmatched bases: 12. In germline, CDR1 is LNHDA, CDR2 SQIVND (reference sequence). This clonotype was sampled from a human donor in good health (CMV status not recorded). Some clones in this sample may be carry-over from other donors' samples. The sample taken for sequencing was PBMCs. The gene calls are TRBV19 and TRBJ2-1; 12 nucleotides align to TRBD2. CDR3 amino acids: CASSRVSLTSGRPYNEQFF. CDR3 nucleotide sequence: TGTGCCAGTAGTAGGGTATCTTTAACTAGCGGGAGGCCCTACAATGAGCAGTTCTTC.